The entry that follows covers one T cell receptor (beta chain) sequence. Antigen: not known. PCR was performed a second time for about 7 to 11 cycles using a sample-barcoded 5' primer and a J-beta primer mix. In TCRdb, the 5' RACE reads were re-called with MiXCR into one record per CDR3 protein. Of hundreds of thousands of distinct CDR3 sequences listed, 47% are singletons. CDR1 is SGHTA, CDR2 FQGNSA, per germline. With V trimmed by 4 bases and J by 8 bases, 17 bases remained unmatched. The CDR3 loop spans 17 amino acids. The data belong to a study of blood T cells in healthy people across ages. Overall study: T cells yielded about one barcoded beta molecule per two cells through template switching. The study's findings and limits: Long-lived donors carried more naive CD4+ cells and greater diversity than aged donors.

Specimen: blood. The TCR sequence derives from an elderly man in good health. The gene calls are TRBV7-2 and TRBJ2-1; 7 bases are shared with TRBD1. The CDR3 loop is CASSSFPDRDLFDEQFF. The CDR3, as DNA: TGTGCCAGCAGCTCGTTCCCTGACAGGGATCTTTTCGATGAGCAGTTCTTC.